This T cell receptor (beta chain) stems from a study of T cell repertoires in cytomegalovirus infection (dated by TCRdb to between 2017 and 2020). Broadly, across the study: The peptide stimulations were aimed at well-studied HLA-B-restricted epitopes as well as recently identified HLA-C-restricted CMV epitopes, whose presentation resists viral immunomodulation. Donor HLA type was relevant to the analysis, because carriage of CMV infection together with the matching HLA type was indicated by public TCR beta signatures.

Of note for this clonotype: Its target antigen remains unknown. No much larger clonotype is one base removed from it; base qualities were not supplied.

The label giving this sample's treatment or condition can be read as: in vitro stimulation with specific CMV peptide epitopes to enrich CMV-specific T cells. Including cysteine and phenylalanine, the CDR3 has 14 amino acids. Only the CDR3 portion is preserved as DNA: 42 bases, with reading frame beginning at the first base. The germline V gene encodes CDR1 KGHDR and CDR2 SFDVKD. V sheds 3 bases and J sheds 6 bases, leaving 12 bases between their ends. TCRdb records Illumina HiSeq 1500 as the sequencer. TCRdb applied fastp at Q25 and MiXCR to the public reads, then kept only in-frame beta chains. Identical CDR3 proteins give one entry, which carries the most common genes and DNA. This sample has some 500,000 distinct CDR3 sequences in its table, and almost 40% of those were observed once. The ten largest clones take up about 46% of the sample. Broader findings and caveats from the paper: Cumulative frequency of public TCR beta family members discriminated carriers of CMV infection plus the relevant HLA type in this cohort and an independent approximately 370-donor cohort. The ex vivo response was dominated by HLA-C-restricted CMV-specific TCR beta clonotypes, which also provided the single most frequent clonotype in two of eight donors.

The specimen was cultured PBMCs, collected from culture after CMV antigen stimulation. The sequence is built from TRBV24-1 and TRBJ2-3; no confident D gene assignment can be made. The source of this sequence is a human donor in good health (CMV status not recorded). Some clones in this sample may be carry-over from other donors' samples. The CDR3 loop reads CATSDPILVDTQYF. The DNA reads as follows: TGTGCCACCAGTGATCCTATCCTCGTGGATACGCAGTATTTT.